This entry lists 21 T cell receptor beta chains sequenced from one sample in a study of response to subunit inactivated influenza vaccine. TCRdb reanalysed the RT-PCR reads using MiXCR and keeps one entry per CDR3 protein. The table records 150,000 to 200,000 distinct CDR3 sequences, more than 10% of them present only once. The data also belong to a second study, concerning T cells expressing NK-cell markers. That work contributes: cDNA encoding TCR beta was synthesized via 5'RACE template switching incorporating UMIs.

Material: CD8+ T cells sorted from PBMCs, obtained about 11 days after vaccination. These receptors were taken from a man aged 50 to 59 who received an inactivated influenza vaccine.

V usage is TRBV5-1 and J usage is TRBJ2-7; weak D call: TRBD2 (6 bases). The CDR3 has 16 amino acids. Germline-derived CDR1 and CDR2 are SGHRS and YFSETQ. V dropped 0 bases and J dropped 4 bases, with 17 bases sitting between them. The DNA of the CDR3 is TGCGCCAGCAGCTTGGGGTCTGGGGGGAGCGTTTACGAGCAGTACTTC. Translating gives CASSLGSGGSVYEQYF.

This clonotype has more than one count but fewer than ten. V gene TRBV7-9 combines with J gene TRBJ1-4; no reliable D call. The germline CDR1 and CDR2 sequences are SEHNR and FQNEAQ (reference sequence). The CDR3 extends over 13 amino acids. V lost 1 base to trimming and J lost 12 bases, with 12 bases between them. CDR3 DNA sequence: TGTGCCAGCAGCTTAGGGGATGGGCAACAACTGTTTTTT. This translates into CASSLGDGQQLFF.

This clonotype was picked up a small number of times. A junction boundary mismatches the germline segment, possibly from a read error. The chain is built from TRBV27 and TRBJ2-1, with 7 nucleotides matching TRBD2. This CDR3 is 14 amino acids long. Germline V lookup: CDR1 MNHEY, CDR2 SMNVEV (reference sequence). CDR3 protein: CASSVLQRGGPVVF. In DNA form, the CDR3 reads TGTGCCAGCAGTGTACTCCAGCGGGGAGGTCCCGTGGTCTTC.

This clonotype has only a few counts. The chain carries TRBV7-9 and TRBJ2-5; D gene ambiguous. This CDR3 has 13 amino acids. V shed 8 bases and J shed 0 bases, with 10 bases lying between them. Germline V gene sequence: CDR1 SEHNR, CDR2 FQNEAQ (reference sequence). The CDR3 nucleotides read TGTGCCAGCTCCGGGTGGTACCAAGAGACCCAGTACTTC. Translation: CASSGWYQETQYF.

J is TRBJ1-1 and V is TRBV28; D is perhaps TRBD1 (6 bases). V was clipped by 7 bases and J by 5 bases, with 20 bases between them. CDR3 length equals 15 residues. The germline V gene encodes CDR1 MDHEN and CDR2 SYDVKM. CDR3 in amino acids: CASTLKPVGATEAFF. The CDR3 nucleotides are TGTGCCAGCACCCTCAAACCTGTGGGGGCTACTGAAGCTTTCTTT.

The sample holds a few counts of this clonotype. V and J are TRBV20-1 and TRBJ2-3; D might be TRBD2 (5 bases). V lost 7 bases, J lost 2 bases, and 19 bases lay in between. The CDR3 has 15 amino acids. CDR1 and CDR2 from the germline V gene are DFQATT and SNEGSKA (reference sequence). The CDR3 reads CSGAGPNKITDTQYF. The CDR3 DNA is TGCAGTGGTGCGGGCCCAAACAAGATCACAGATACGCAGTATTTT.

This clonotype has a count of ten or more. The chain carries TRBV7-9 and TRBJ2-2; D unclear. V was cut by 4 bases and J by 2 bases, with 14 bases left in between. CDR1 is SEHNR, CDR2 FQNEAQ, per germline (reference sequence). The length of the CDR3 is 16 residues. CDR3 DNA: TGTGCCAGCAGCTCAATTGGCGACTTTAACACCGGGGAGCTGTTTTTT. This sequence encodes CASSSIGDFNTGELFF.

The genes are TRBV10-3 and TRBJ1-1, with D perhaps TRBD1 (6 bases). V was shortened by 11 bases and J by 0 bases, with 13 bases between the two germline ends. The CDR3 has 13 amino acids. The germline CDR1 and CDR2 sequences are ENHRY and SYGVKD. The CDR3 DNA reads as TGTGCCTCAAACAGGGCTCTGAACACTGAAGCTTTCTTT. Amino acids: CASNRALNTEAFF.

The chain has TRBV4-3 and TRBJ2-1; TRBD1 matches at 7 bases. Per the germline V gene, CDR1 is LGHNA and CDR2 is YSLEER. Trimming cost V 2 bases and J 4 bases; bases outside gene matches: 5. The CDR3 has 15 residues. Written as DNA, the CDR3 is TGCGCCAGCAGCCAATATCAGGGGGAATACAATGAGCAGTTCTTC. Protein product: CASSQYQGEYNEQFF.

The chain recombines TRBV6-4 with TRBJ2-7, with D uncertain. The CDR3 consists of 17 residues. V dropped 2 bases and J dropped 5 bases, with 22 bases sitting between them. The germline V gene has CDR1 MRHNA and CDR2 SNTAGT. For the CDR3, the DNA is TGTGCCAGCAGTGACATCGACTCTGTTCACGGGCTCCACGAGCAGTACTTC. Translating gives CASSDIDSVHGLHEQYF.

A few counts support this clonotype. The V and J genes are TRBV6-5 and TRBJ1-1; D might be TRBD1 (5 bases). There are 11 residues in the CDR3. Germline V CDR1 and CDR2: MNHEY, SVGAGI. Trimming removed 5 bases from V and 12 bases from J, with 13 bases in between. CDR3 sequence reads: CASSVGVVSFF. CDR3 sequence (DNA): TGTGCCAGCAGTGTGGGGGTGGTGTCTTTCTTT.

In this sample, this clonotype turned up many times. The chain employs TRBV4-3 and TRBJ2-2; TRBD2 aligns across 8 bases. Germline-derived CDR1 and CDR2 are LGHNA and YSLEER. V was pared by 0 bases and J by 6 bases, with 6 bases of the junction left unmatched. This CDR3 contains 16 residues. CDR3 in amino acids: CASSQDEREIAGELFF. The CDR3 DNA is TGCGCCAGCAGCCAAGATGAGCGGGAGATAGCCGGGGAGCTGTTTTTT.

The rearrangement links TRBV12-3 or TRBV12-4 to TRBJ2-1; TRBD2 might be the D (7 bases). The CDR3 sequence is 15 residues long. V lost 6 bases and J lost 4, with 16 bases in between. The CDR3 sequence: CASRARGAGYNEQFF. In DNA form, the CDR3 reads TGTGCCAGCAGGGCCCGGGGGGCGGGATACAATGAGCAGTTCTTC.

This clonotype was observed a few times. The CDR3 DNA sequence: TGTGCCAGCAGTTTAGGGGTTTCCTACAATGAGCAGTTCTTC. Translation: CASSLGVSYNEQFF. The rearrangement joins TRBV12-3 or TRBV12-4 to TRBJ2-1; D not resolved. CDR3 length: 14 residues. Deletions cut 1 base from V and 1 base from J, with 5 bases between.

V usage is TRBV7-6 and J usage is TRBJ1-4, with D unresolved. V was clipped by 1 base and J by 0 bases, with 6 bases between them. This CDR3 has 15 residues. Looked up from germline, CDR1 is SGHVS and CDR2 is FNYEAQ. CDR3 in amino acids: CASSLGAATNEKLFF. The CDR3 DNA reads TGTGCCAGCAGCTTAGGGGCAGCAACTAATGAAAAACTGTTTTTT.

This clonotype has a handful of counts. The rearrangement joins TRBV6-2 or TRBV6-3 to TRBJ2-1; D remains ambiguous. CDR1 is MNHEY and CDR2 is SVGEGT in the germline V gene. V lost 2 bases and J lost 6, with 8 bases in between. This CDR3 has 13 amino acids. CDR3 coding DNA: TGTGCCAGCAGTTACGTAATCCCCAATGAGCAGTTCTTC. It translates to CASSYVIPNEQFF.

This clonotype was seen a handful of times. The gene calls are TRBV27 and TRBJ2-1; D ambiguous. Trimming left V 7 bases short and J 0 bases short, with 13 bases between. CDR3 length equals 15 residues. Germline CDR1 is MNHEY and CDR2 is SMNVEV (reference sequence). CDR3 bases: TGTGCCAGCAAGTACGACCAAGGCTCCTACAATGAGCAGTTCTTC. Its translation is CASKYDQGSYNEQFF.

This chain joins TRBV20-1 and TRBJ2-7; maybe TRBD2 (5 bases). CDR1 DFQATT and CDR2 SNEGSKA come from the germline V gene (reference sequence). Trimming shortened V by 3 bases and J by 6 bases, and 15 bases separated the two germline ends. The CDR3 extends over 13 amino acids. CDR3 nucleotide sequence: TGCAGTGCTAGTAGGCCTAGCTGGTTCGAGCAGTACTTC. Amino acid sequence: CSASRPSWFEQYF.

This clonotype was counted a few times. The chain carries TRBV7-9 and TRBJ2-7, with D unresolved. CDR3 size: 14 residues. Germline V gene lookup returns CDR1 SEHNR and CDR2 FQNEAQ (reference sequence). The V gene lost 1 base and the J gene lost 2 bases, with 9 bases spanning the gap. CDR3 loop: CASSLVARTYEQYF. For the CDR3, the DNA is TGTGCCAGCAGCTTAGTCGCCAGAACCTACGAGCAGTACTTC.

This clonotype was picked up a small number of times. The chain uses TRBV4-3 and TRBJ2-7; TRBD1 agrees at 7 bases. Trimming cost V 1 base and J 2 bases; bases outside gene matches: 11. Germline assignment: CDR1 LGHNA and CDR2 YSLEER. This CDR3 contains 17 residues. The CDR3 DNA follows: TGCGCCAGCAGCCAAGTATACAGGGGCCTCGGCACCTACGAGCAGTACTTC. It translates to CASSQVYRGLGTYEQYF.

This clonotype was detected only a few times. The chain links TRBV9 to TRBJ2-2; the match to TRBD1 covers 7 bases. The CDR3 has 16 residues. With 3 bases clipped from V and 3 bases from J, the junction kept 8 bases outside the gene matches. Germline assignment: CDR1 SGDLS and CDR2 YYNGEE. CDR3 protein: CASSEQGLGYTGELFF. The CDR3 bases are TGTGCCAGCAGCGAACAGGGGCTGGGGTACACCGGGGAGCTGTTTTTT.